The present entry profiles one TCR beta chain with its context. This related bone marrow graft donor gave peripheral blood on the day of marrow donation. Assay used: immunoSEQ multiplex PCR; TCRdb lists only in-frame clones, some missing. Observed are 20,000 to 25,000 clones, no singletons, with the top ten taking over 6.5%. These data are taken from a study of T cells after posttransplantation cyclophosphamide. The length of the CDR3 is 17 residues. V gave up 5 bases and J gave up 7 bases; unmatched junction bases: 12. Germline V lookup: CDR1 SGHVS, CDR2 FQNEAQ. The V gene is TRBV7-8, the J gene TRBJ2-3, with 13 positions matching TRBD2. The TCR originated in a woman aged 60-75 years in good health, CMV-negative, and a related stem cell transplant donor. Input material: PBMCs. CDR3 nucleotide sequence: TGTGCCAGCAGCCTCTGGACTAGCGGGGGCCAAGGGTATACGCAGTATTTT. It is translated as CASSLWTSGGQGYTQYF.